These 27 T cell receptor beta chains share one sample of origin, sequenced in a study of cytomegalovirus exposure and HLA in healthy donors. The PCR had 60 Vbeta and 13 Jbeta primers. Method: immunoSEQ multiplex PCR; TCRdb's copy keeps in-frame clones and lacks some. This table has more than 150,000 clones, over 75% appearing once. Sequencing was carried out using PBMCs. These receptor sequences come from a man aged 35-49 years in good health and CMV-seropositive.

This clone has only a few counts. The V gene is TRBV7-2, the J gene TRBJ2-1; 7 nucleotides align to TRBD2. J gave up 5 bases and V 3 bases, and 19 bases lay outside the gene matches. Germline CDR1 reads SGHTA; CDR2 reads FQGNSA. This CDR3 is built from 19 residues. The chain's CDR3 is CASSFLARNVGLGDNEQFF. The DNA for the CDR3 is TGTGCCAGCAGCTTTTTGGCCCGTAACGTTGGACTAGGAGACAATGAGCAGTTCTTC.

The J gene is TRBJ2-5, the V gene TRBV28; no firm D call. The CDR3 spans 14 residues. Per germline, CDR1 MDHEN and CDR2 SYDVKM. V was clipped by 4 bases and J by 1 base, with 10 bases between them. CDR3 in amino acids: CASSSLRFQETQYF. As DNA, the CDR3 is TGTGCCAGCAGTTCACTCAGGTTCCAAGAGACCCAGTACTTC.

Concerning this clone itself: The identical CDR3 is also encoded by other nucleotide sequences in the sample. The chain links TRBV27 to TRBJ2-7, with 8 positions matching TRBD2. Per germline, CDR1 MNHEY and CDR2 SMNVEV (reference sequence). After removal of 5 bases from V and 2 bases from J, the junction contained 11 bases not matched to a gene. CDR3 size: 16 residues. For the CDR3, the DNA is TGTGCCAGCAGTCCCCGGGCGGGGGGCGGAACCTACGAGCAGTACTTC. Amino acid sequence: CASSPRAGGGTYEQYF.

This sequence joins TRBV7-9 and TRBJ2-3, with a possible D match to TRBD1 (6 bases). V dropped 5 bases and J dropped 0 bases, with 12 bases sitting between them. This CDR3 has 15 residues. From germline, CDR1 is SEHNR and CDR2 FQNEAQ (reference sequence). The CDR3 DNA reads TGTGCCAGCAGCGAGGGGGTTATTAGCACAGATACGCAGTATTTT. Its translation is CASSEGVISTDTQYF.

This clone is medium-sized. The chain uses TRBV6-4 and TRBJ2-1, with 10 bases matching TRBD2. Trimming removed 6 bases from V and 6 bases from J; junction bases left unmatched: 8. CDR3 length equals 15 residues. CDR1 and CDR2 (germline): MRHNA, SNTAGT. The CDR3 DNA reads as TGTGCCAGCAGCGTTACTAGCGGGGCCGCCAATGAGCAGTTCTTC. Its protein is CASSVTSGAANEQFF.

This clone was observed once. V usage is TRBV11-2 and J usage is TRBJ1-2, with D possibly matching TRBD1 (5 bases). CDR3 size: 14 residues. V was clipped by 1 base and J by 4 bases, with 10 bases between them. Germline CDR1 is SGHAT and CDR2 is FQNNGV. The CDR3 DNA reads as TGTGCCAGCAGCTTAGGTGACAGTGGCTATGGCTACACCTTC. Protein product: CASSLGDSGYGYTF.

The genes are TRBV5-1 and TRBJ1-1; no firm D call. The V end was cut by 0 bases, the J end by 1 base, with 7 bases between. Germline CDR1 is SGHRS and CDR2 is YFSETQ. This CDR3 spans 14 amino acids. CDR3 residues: CASSLEGGNTEAFF. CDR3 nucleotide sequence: TGCGCCAGCAGCTTGGAAGGAGGGAACACTGAAGCTTTCTTT.

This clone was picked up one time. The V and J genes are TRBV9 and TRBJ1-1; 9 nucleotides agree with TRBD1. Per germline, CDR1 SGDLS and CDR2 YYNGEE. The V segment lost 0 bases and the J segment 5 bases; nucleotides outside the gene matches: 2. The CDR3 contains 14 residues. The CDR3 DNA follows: TGTGCCAGCAGCGTAGGAGACAGGGGGACTGAAGCTTTCTTT. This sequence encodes CASSVGDRGTEAFF.

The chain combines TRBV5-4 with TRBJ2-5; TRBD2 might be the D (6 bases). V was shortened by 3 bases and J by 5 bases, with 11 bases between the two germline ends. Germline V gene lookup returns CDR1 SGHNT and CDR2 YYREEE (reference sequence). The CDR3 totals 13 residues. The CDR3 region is CASSSWGDETQYF. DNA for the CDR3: TGTGCCAGCAGCTCGTGGGGGGATGAGACCCAGTACTTC.

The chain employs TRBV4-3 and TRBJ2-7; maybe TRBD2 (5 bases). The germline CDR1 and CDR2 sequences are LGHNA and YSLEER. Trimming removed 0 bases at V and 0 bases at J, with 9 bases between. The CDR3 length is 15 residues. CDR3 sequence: CASSQDPGYSYEQYF. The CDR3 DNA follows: TGCGCCAGCAGCCAAGATCCGGGATACTCCTACGAGCAGTACTTC.

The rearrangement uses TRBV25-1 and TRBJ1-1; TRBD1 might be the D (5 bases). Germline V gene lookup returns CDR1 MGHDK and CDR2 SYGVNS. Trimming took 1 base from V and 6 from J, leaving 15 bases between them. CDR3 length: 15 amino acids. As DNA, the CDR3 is TGTGCCAGCAGTGAATTAAGGGGCCCCATGGCTGAAGCTTTCTTT. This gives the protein CASSELRGPMAEAFF. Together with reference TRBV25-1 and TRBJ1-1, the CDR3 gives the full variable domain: EADIYQTPRYLVIGTGKKITLECSQTMGHDKMYWYQQDPGMELHLIHYSYGVNSTEKGDLSSESTVSRIRTEHFPLTLESARPSHTSQYLCASSELRGPMAEAFFGQGTRLTVV.

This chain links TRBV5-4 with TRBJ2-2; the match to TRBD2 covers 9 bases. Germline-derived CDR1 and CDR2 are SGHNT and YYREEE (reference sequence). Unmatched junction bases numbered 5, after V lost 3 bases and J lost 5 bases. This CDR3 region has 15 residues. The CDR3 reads CASSSGTSLTGELFF. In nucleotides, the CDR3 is TGTGCCAGCAGCTCCGGGACTAGCTTAACCGGGGAGCTGTTTTTT. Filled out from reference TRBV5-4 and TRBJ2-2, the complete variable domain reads ETGVTQSPTHLIKTRGQQVTLRCSSQSGHNTVSWYQQALGQGPQFIFQYYREEENGRGNFPPRFSGLQFPNYSSELNVNALELDDSALYLCASSSGTSLTGELFFGEGSRLTVL.

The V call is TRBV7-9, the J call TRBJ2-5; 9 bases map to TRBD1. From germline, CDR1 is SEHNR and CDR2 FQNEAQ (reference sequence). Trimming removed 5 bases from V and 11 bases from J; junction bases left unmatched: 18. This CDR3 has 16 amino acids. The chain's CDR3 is CASSRMPGTGSDEQYF. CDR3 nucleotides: TGTGCCAGCAGCCGAATGCCCGGGACAGGGTCAGATGAGCAGTACTTC.

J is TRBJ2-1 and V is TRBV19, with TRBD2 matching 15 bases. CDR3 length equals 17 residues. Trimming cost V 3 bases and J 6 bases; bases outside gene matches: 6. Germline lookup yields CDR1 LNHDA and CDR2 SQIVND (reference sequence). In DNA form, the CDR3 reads TGTGCCAGTAGTATTGGACTAGCGGGGGGGCGGTTCAATGAGCAGTTCTTC. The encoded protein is CASSIGLAGGRFNEQFF. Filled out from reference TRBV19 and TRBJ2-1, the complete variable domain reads DGGITQSPKYLFRKEGQNVTLSCEQNLNHDAMYWYRQDPGQGLRLIYYSQIVNDFQKGDIAEGYSVSREKKESFPLTVTSAQKNPTAFYLCASSIGLAGGRFNEQFFGPGTRLTVL.

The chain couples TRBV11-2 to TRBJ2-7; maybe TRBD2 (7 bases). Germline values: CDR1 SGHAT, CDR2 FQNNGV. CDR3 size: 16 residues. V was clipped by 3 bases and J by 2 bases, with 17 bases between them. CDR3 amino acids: CASSFRGGGGTYEQYF. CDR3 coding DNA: TGTGCCAGCAGCTTCCGAGGGGGAGGGGGTACCTACGAGCAGTACTTC.

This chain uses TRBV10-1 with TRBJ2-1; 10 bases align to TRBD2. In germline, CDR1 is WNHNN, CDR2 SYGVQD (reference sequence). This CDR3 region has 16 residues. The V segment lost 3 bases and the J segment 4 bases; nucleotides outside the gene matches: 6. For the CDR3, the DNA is TGCGCCAGCAGTGATGGAGCGGGGGGGAATTACAATGAGCAGTTCTTC. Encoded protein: CASSDGAGGNYNEQFF.

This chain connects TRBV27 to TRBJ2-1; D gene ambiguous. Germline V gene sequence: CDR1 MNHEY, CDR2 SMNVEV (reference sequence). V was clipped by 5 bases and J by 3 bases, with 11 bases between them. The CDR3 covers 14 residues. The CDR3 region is CASSPSGIYNEQFF. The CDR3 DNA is TGTGCCAGCAGTCCCTCAGGAATCTACAATGAGCAGTTCTTC.

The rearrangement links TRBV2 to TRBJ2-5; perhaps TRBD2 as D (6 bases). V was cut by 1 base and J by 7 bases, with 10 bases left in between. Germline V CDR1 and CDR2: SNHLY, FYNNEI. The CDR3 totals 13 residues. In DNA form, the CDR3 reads TGTGCCAGCAGTGAAGTGGCCGGGGGGACCCAGTACTTC. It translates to CASSEVAGGTQYF.

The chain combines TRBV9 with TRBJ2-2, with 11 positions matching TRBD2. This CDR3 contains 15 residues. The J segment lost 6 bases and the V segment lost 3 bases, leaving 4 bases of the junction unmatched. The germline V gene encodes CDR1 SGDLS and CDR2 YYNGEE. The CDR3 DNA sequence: TGTGCCAGCAGCGACATAGCGGGGGGGCCCGGGGAGCTGTTTTTT. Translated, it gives CASSDIAGGPGELFF.

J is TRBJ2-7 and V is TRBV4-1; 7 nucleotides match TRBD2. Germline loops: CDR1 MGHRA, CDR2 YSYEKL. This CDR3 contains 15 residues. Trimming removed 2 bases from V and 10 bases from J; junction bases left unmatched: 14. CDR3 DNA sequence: TGCGCCAGCAGCCAACCACCTACGGGTAAGCGGGGACAGTACTTC. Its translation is CASSQPPTGKRGQYF.

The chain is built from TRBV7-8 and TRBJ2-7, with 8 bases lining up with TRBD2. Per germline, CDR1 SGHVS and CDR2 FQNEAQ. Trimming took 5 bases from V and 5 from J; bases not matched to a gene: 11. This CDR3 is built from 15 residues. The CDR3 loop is CASSTDGGARNEQYF. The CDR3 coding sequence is TGTGCCAGCAGCACCGACGGGGGGGCGAGAAACGAGCAGTACTTC. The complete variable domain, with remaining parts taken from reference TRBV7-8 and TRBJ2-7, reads GAGVSQSPRYKVAKRGQDVALRCDPISGHVSLFWYQQALGQGPEFLTYFQNEAQLDKSGLPSDRFFAERPEGSVSTLKIQRTQQEDSAVYLCASSTDGGARNEQYFGPGTRLTVT.

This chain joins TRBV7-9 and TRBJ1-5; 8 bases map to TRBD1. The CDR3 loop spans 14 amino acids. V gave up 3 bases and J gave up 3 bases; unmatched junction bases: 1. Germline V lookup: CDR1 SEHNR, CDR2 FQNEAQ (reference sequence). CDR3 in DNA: TGTGCCAGCAGCTTGACAGGGGCCAATCAGCCCCAGCATTTT. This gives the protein CASSLTGANQPQHF.

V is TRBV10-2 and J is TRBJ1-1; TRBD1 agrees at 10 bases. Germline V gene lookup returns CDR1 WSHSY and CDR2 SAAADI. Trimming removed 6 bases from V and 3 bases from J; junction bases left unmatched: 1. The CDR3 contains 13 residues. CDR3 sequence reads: CASRDRGYTEAFF. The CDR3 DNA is TGCGCCAGCAGGGACAGGGGGTACACTGAAGCTTTCTTT.

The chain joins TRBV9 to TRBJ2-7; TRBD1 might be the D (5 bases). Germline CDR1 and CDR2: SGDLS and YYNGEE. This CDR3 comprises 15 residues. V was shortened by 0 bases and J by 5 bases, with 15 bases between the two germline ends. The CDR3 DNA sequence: TGTGCCAGCAGCGTAGCGCAGGGAATCGGCGACGAGCAGTACTTC. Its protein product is CASSVAQGIGDEQYF.

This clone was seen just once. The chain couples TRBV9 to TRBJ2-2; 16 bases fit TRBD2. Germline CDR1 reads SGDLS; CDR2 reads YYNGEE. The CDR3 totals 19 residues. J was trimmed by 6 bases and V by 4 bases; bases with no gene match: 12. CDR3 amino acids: CASSSPRGTSGGAAGELFF. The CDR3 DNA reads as TGTGCCAGCAGCTCACCAAGGGGGACTAGCGGGGGGGCTGCCGGGGAGCTGTTTTTT.

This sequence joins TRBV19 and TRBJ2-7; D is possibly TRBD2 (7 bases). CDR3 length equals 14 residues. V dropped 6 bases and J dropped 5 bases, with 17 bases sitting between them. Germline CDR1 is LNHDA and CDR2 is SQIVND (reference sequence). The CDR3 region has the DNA TGTGCCAGTAGCCGAGGGGGGGATTCGCACGAGCAGTACTTC. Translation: CASSRGGDSHEQYF.

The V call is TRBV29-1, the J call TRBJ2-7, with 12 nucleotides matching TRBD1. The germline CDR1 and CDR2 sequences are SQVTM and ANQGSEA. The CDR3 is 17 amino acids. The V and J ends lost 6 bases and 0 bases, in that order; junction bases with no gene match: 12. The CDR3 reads CSVYSPGQGASSYEQYF. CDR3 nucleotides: TGCAGCGTGTATTCACCGGGACAGGGGGCGAGCTCCTACGAGCAGTACTTC.